Below, 2 T cell receptor beta chains from the same sample are listed, as sequenced in a study of cytomegalovirus exposure and HLA in healthy donors. PCR was performed using 60 Vbeta and 13 Jbeta primers. Assay: immunoSEQ multiplex PCR; the TCRdb copy retains only in-frame clones and omits some. The table has 100,000 or so clones, over 75% seen once. The sequenced sample was PBMCs. These receptors were taken from a man aged 30-40 years in good health and CMV-seropositive.

The rearrangement joins TRBV5-1 to TRBJ2-3; a possible D gene is TRBD1 (5 bases). The V end was cut by 4 bases, the J end by 1 base, with 13 bases between. CDR3 length: 15 residues. Germline CDR1 is SGHRS and CDR2 is YFSETQ. DNA for the CDR3: TGCGCCAGCAGCACGTGGGGCGGCGGCACAGATACGCAGTATTTT. Amino acid sequence: CASSTWGGGTDTQYF. Filled out from reference TRBV5-1 and TRBJ2-3, the complete variable domain reads KAGVTQTPRYLIKTRGQQVTLSCSPISGHRSVSWYQQTPGQGLQFLFEYFSETQRNKGNFPGRFSGRQFSNSRSEMNVSTLELGDSALYLCASSTWGGGTDTQYFGPGTRLTVL.

For the CDR3, the DNA is TGTGCCAGCAGCTTAGGCGGGGGGCCACAAGAGACCCAGTACTTC. Residues: CASSLGGGPQETQYF. The genes are TRBV7-2 and TRBJ2-5, with 8 nucleotides matching TRBD2. The ends lost 1 base at V and 2 bases at J; junction bases unmatched: 3. This CDR3 spans 15 amino acids. CDR1 is SGHTA and CDR2 is FQGNSA in the germline V gene.